Shown below are 12 T cell receptor beta chains from a single sample sequenced in a study of beta chain features in type 1 diabetes. The entirety of the isolated RNA underwent reverse transcription, so expressed TCRB transcripts were sequenced. The method was immunoSEQ multiplex PCR; TCRdb's version includes in-frame clones alone and lacks a portion of them. This table has around 240,000 clones, 9.6% appearing once. The material sequenced was naive CD4+ T cells from blood. The receptors derive from a woman aged 18-29 years in good health.

At least ten counts were recorded for this clone. The J gene is TRBJ2-5, the V gene TRBV11-1, with 7 positions matching TRBD1. The CDR3 is 13 residues long. J lost 2 bases, V lost 5 bases, and 2 bases had no gene match. Germline CDR1 reads SGHAT; CDR2 reads FQDESV (reference sequence). This CDR3 is CASSGGQQETQYF. CDR3 DNA sequence: TGTGCCAGCAGCGGGGGACAGCAAGAGACCCAGTACTTC.

J is TRBJ2-1 and V is TRBV6-5; 11 bases match TRBD2. The J segment lost 3 bases and the V segment lost 6 bases, leaving 4 bases of the junction unmatched. In germline, CDR1 is MNHEY, CDR2 SVGAGI. The CDR3 runs 15 residues. In nucleotides, the CDR3 is TGTGCCAGCAGCCCGGGACTAGCGGTCTACAATGAGCAGTTCTTC. This translates into CASSPGLAVYNEQFF.

The chain joins TRBV7-8 to TRBJ2-3; D not certain. This CDR3 spans 14 amino acids. Germline CDR1 is SGHVS and CDR2 is FQNEAQ. With 5 bases removed from V and 4 bases from J, the gap between germline ends came to 13 bases. In DNA form, the CDR3 reads TGTGCCAGCAGCGCCCCTGTGAGGCCAGATACGCAGTATTTT. Its protein product is CASSAPVRPDTQYF.

This chain links TRBV18 with TRBJ2-5; 8 bases align to TRBD1. In germline, CDR1 is KGHSH, CDR2 LQKENI. V shed 4 bases, J shed 10 bases, and the junction held 5 bases outside the gene matches. CDR3 size: 12 residues. The chain's CDR3 is CASSQDRVDQYF. In DNA form, the CDR3 reads TGTGCCAGCTCACAGGACAGGGTAGACCAGTACTTC.

V gene TRBV7-3 combines with J gene TRBJ1-1; D is possibly TRBD1 (5 bases). Germline CDR1 is SGHTA and CDR2 is FQGTGA. Trimming removed 2 bases from V and 0 bases from J, with 13 bases in between. The CDR3 spans 16 residues. The CDR3 sequence: CASSLLPPGLNTEAFF. The CDR3 DNA follows: TGTGCCAGCAGCTTACTTCCACCAGGGTTGAACACTGAAGCTTTCTTT.

This clone was counted a few times. The gene calls are TRBV27 and TRBJ2-5; 12 bases map to TRBD1. Germline CDR1 and CDR2: MNHEY and SMNVEV (reference sequence). Losses at the gene ends were 0 bases for V and 5 bases for J; bases not matched to a gene: 4. The CDR3 covers 16 residues. CDR3 nucleotides: TGTGCCAGCAGTTTATCGGGGACAGGGGGCAGGGAGACCCAGTACTTC. This translates into CASSLSGTGGRETQYF.

This clone was seen a few times. The chain combines TRBV6-1 with TRBJ2-7, with 11 bases that match TRBD2. Germline trimming cut 8 bases from V and 3 bases from J; bases unmatched to any gene: 3. Germline loops: CDR1 MNHNS, CDR2 SASEGT. The CDR3 totals 13 residues. CDR3 sequence reads: CASGLAGGYEQYF. In DNA, the CDR3 is TGTGCCAGCGGTCTAGCGGGAGGCTACGAGCAGTACTTC.

The chain carries TRBV5-1 and TRBJ2-1; 9 bases match TRBD2. V gave up 4 bases and J gave up 8 bases; unmatched junction bases: 10. This CDR3 contains 15 residues. Germline V CDR1 and CDR2: SGHRS, YFSETQ. Written as DNA, the CDR3 is TGCGCCAGCAGCGAGACTAGCGGATCCCCGGATGAGCAGTTCTTC. As protein: CASSETSGSPDEQFF.

The sample holds one count of this clone. The chain employs TRBV12-5 and TRBJ1-5; 10 nucleotides match TRBD1. The trim removed 0 bases at V and 2 bases at J, leaving 4 bases unmatched. The CDR3 length is 17 residues. Germline V gene lookup returns CDR1 LGHNT and CDR2 FRNRAP. CDR3 sequence reads: CASGLVLGTGGNQPQHF. The CDR3 DNA sequence: TGTGCTAGTGGTTTGGTACTTGGGACAGGGGGCAATCAGCCCCAGCATTTT.

This clone occurred many times. V gene TRBV29-1 combines with J gene TRBJ1-5, with a possible D match to TRBD1 (6 bases). The CDR3 is 12 amino acids. Germline-derived CDR1 and CDR2 are SQVTM and ANQGSEA. V lost 6 bases to trimming and J lost 2 bases, with 8 bases between them. The CDR3 coding sequence is TGCAGCGTACAGGGCGGCAATCAGCCCCAGCATTTT. The encoded protein is CSVQGGNQPQHF.

The rearrangement uses TRBV6-1 and TRBJ1-4; 7 bases agree with TRBD1. The germline V gene has CDR1 MNHNS and CDR2 SASEGT. With V trimmed by 3 bases and J by 8 bases, 6 bases remained unmatched. There are 14 residues in the CDR3. The CDR3 loop is CASSDGQAGEKLFF. CDR3 nucleotides: TGTGCCAGCAGTGACGGACAGGCGGGAGAAAAACTGTTTTTT.

CDR3 loop: CASSPGAESGSYEQYF. CDR3 DNA sequence: TGTGCCAGCTCACCAGGGGCCGAATCTGGCTCCTACGAGCAGTACTTC. This chain connects TRBV18 to TRBJ2-7, with D possibly being TRBD1 (5 bases). Germline CDR1 reads KGHSH; CDR2 reads LQKENI. The CDR3 length is 16 residues. Trimming stripped 2 bases from V and 0 bases from J, with 14 bases between.